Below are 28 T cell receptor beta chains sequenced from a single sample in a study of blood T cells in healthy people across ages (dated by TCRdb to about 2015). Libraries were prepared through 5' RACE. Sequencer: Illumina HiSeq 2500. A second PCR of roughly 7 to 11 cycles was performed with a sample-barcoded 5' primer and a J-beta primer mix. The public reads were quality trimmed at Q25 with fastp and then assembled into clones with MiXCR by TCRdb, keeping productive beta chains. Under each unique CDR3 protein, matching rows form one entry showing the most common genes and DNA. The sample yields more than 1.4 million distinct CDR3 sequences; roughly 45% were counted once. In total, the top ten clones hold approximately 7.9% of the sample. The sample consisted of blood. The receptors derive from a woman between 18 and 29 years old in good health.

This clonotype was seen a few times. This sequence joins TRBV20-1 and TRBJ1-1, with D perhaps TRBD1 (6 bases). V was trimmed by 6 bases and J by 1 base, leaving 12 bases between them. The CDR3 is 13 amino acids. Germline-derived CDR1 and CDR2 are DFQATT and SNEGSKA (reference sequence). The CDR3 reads CSAHRQENTEAFF. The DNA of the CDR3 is TGCAGTGCCCACAGACAGGAGAACACTGAAGCTTTCTTT.

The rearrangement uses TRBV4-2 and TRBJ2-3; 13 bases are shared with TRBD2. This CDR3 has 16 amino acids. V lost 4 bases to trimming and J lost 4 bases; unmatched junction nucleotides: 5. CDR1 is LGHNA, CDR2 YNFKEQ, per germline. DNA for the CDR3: TGTGCCAGCAGCCCTGGGACTAGCGGGAATGCAGATACGCAGTATTTT. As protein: CASSPGTSGNADTQYF.

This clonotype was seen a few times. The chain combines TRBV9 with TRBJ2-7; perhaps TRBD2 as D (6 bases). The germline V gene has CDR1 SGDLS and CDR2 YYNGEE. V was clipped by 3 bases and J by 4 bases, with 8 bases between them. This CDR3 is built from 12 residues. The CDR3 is CASSADYYEQYF. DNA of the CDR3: TGTGCCAGCAGCGCGGACTATTACGAGCAGTACTTC.

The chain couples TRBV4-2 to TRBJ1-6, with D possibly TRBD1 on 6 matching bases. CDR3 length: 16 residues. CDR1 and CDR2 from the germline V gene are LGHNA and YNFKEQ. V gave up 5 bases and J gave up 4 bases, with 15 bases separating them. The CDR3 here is CASSNGRDTYNSPLHF. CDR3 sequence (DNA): TGTGCCAGCAGCAATGGCAGGGACACATATAATTCACCCCTCCACTTT.

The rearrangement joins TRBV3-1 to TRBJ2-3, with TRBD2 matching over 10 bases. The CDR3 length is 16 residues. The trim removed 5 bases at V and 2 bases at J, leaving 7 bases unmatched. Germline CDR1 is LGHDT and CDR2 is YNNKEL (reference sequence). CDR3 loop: CASSVSGRQYTDTQYF. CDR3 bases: TGTGCCAGCAGCGTTAGCGGGAGGCAATACACAGATACGCAGTATTTT.

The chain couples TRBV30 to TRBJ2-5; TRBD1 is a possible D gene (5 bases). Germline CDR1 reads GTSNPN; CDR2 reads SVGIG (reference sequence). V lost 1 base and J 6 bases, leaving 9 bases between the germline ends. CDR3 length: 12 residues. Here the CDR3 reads CAWSGQGKTQYF. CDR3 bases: TGTGCCTGGAGTGGCCAGGGCAAGACCCAGTACTTC.

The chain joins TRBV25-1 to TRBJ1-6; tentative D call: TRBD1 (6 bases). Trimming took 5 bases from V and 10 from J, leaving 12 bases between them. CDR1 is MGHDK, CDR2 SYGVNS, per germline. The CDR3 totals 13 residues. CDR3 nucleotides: TGTGCCAGCAGTCGGACAGATGCCTCACCCCTCCACTTT. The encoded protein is CASSRTDASPLHF.

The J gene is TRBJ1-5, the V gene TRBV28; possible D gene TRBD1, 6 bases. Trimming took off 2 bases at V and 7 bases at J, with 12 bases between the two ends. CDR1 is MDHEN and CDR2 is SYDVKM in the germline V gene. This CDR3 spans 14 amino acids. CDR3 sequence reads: CASSLQGKGQPQHF. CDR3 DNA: TGTGCCAGCAGTTTACAGGGGAAGGGGCAGCCCCAGCATTTT.

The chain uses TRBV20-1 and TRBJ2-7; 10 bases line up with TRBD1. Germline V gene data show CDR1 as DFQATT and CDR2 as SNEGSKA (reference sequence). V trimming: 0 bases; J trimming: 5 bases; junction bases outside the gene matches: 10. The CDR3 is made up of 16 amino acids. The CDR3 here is CSARDPSGQGVHEQYF. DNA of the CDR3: TGCAGTGCTAGAGACCCGAGCGGACAGGGGGTGCACGAGCAGTACTTC.

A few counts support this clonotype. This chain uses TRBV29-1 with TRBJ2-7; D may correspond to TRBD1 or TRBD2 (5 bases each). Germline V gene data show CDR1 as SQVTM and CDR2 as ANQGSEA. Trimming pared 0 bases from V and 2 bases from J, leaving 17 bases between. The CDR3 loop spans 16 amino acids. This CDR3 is CSVEEPGRGGAYEQYF. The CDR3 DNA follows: TGCAGCGTTGAAGAGCCCGGTCGTGGGGGAGCCTACGAGCAGTACTTC.

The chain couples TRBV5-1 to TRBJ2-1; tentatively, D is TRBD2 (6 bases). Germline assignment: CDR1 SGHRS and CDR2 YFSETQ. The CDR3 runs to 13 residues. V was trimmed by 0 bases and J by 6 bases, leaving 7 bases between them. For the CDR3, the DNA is TGCGCCAGCAGCTTGGCTAGCGCCAATGAGCAGTTCTTC. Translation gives CASSLASANEQFF.

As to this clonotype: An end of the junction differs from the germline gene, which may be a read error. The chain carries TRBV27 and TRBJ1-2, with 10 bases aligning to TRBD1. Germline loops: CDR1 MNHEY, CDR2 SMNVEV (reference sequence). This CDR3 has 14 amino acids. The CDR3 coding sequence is TGTGCCAACAGTTTCGGCGGGACAGGGGTCGGCTACACCTTC. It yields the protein CANSFGGTGVGYTF.

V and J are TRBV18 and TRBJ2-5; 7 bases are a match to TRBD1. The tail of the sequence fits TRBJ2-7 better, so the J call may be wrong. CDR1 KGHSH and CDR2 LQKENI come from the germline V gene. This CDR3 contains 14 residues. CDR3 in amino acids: CASSQGQSYYEQYF. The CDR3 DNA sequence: TGTGCCAGCTCGCAGGGACAGAGCTACTACGAGCAGTACTTC.

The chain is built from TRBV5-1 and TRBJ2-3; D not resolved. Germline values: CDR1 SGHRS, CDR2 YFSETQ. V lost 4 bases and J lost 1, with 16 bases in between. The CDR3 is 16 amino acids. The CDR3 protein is CASSPREFTGTDTQYF. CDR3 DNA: TGCGCCAGCAGCCCGCGAGAATTCACTGGCACAGATACGCAGTATTTT.

The chain's CDR3 is CASSHPWRNQETQYF. CDR3 sequence (DNA): TGCGCCAGCAGCCACCCCTGGCGGAACCAAGAGACCCAGTACTTC. The V call is TRBV4-1, the J call TRBJ2-5; D unclear. The germline V gene has CDR1 MGHRA and CDR2 YSYEKL. This CDR3 contains 15 residues. The V end was cut by 3 bases, the J end by 0 bases, with 11 bases between.

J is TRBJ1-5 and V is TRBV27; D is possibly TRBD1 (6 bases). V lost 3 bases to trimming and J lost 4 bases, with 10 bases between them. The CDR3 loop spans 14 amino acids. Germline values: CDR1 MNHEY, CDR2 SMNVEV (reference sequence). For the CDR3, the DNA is TGTGCCAGCAGTTTCCGGGGGCCGAATCAGCCCCAGCATTTT. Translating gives CASSFRGPNQPQHF.

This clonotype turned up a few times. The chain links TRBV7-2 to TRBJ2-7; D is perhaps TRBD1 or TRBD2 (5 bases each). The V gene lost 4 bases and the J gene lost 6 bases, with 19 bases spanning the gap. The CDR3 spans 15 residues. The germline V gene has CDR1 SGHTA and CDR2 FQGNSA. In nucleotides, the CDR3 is TGTGCCAGCAGCTCGAAGGGGATTGGCGGGCGCGAGCAGTACTTC. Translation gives CASSSKGIGGREQYF.

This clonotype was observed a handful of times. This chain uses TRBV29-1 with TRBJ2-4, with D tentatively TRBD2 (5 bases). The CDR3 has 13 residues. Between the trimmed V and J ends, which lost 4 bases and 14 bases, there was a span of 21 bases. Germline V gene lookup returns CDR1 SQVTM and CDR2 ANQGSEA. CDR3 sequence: CSVADGDYGWKYF. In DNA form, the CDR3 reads TGCAGCGTTGCGGACGGAGACTACGGGTGGAAGTACTTC. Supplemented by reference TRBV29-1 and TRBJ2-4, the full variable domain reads SAVISQKPSRDICQRGTSLTIQCQVDSQVTMMFWYRQQPGQSLTLIATANQGSEATYESGFVIDKFPISRPNLTFSTLTVSNMSPEDSSIYLCSVADGDYGWKYFGAGTRLSVL.

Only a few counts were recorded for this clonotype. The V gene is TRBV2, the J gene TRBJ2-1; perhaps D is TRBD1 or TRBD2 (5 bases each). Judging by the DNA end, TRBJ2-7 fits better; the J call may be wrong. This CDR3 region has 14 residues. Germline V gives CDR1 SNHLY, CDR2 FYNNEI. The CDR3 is CASSELRGDNEQYF. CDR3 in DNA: TGTGCCAGCAGTGAACTGAGGGGCGACAATGAGCAGTACTTC.

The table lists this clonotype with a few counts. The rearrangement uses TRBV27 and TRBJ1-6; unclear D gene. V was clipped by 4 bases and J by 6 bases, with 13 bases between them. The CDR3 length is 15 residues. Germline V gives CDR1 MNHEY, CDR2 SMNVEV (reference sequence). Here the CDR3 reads CASSSRRLTNSPLHF. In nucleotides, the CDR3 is TGTGCCAGCAGTTCTAGACGGCTAACTAATTCACCCCTCCACTTT.

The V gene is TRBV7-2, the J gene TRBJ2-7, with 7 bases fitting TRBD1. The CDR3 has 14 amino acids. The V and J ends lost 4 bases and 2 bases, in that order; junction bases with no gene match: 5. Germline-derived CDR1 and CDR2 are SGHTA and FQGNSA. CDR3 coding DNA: TGTGCCAGCAGCTGGGACAGCCTCACCTACGAGCAGTACTTC. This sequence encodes CASSWDSLTYEQYF.

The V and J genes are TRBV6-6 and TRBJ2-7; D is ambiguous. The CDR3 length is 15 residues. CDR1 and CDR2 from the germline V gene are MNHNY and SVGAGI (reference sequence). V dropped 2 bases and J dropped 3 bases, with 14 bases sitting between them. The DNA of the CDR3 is TGTGCCAGCAGTTACGCACCGGAGTCGGGCTACGAGCAGTACTTC. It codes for CASSYAPESGYEQYF.

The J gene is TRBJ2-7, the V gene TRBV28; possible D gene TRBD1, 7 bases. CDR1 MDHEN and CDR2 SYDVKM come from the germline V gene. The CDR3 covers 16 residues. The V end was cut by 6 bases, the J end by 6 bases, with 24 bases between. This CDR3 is CASRQRQGGLRVEQYF. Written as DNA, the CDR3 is TGTGCCAGCAGACAGAGACAGGGAGGCCTACGGGTCGAGCAGTACTTC.

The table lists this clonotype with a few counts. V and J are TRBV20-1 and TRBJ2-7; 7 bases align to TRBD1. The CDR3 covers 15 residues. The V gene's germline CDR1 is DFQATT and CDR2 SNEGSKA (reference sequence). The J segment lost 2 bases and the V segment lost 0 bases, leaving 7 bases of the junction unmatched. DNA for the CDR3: TGCAGTGCTAGAGACCGACGAGGGACAGCCTACGAGCAGTACTTC. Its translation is CSARDRRGTAYEQYF.

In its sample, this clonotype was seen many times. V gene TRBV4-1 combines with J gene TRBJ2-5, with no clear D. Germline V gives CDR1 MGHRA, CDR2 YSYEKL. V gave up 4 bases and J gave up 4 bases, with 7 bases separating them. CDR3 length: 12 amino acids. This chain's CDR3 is CASSRPSETQYF. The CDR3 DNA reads TGCGCCAGCAGCCGGCCCTCAGAGACCCAGTACTTC.

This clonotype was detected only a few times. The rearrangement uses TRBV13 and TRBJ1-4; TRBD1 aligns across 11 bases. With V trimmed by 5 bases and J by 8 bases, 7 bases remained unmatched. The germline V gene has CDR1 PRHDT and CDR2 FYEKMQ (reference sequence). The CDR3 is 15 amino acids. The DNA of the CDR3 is TGTGCCAGCAGCGTCACCGGGACAGGGGGGGAAAAACTGTTTTTT. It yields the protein CASSVTGTGGEKLFF.

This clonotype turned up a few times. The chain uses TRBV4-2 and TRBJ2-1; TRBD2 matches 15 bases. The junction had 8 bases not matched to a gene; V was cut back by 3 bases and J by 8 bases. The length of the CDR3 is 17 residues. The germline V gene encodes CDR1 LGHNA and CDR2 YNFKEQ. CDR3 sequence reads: CASSQAEGTSGGYEQFF. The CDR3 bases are TGTGCCAGCAGCCAGGCCGAGGGGACTAGCGGGGGGTATGAGCAGTTCTTC.

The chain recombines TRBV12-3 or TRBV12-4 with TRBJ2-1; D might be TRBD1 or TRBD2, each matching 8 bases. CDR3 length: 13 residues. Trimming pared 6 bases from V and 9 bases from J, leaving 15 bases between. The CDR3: CASSRGGTGEQFF. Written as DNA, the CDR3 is TGTGCCAGCAGCCGGGGGGGGACAGGTGAGCAGTTCTTC.